The 25 T cell receptor beta chains below all came from one sample that was sequenced in a study of blood T cells in healthy people across ages. The use of a sample-barcoded 5' primer and a J-beta primer mix characterized a second PCR of roughly 7 to 11 cycles. TCRdb passed the 5' RACE reads through MiXCR, listing each CDR3 protein once. The data show 1.5 million to 2 million distinct CDR3 sequences, 28% seen once. Sequencing was done on a sample of blood. These receptors were obtained from a woman in her 30s in good health.

Remarks on this clonotype: This may stem from a read error, because a much larger clone lies one nucleotide away. The chain has TRBV20-1 and TRBJ2-7; 7 bases are a match to TRBD1. Germline V gene lookup returns CDR1 DFQATT and CDR2 SNEGSKA (reference sequence). The CDR3 totals 16 residues. CDR3 loop: CSACNARGLPPYVQYF. As DNA, the CDR3 is TGCAGTGCTTGTAATGCGAGGGGGCTCCCCCCCTACGTGCAGTACTTC.

This clonotype was detected ten times or more. CDR3 in DNA: TGTGCCAGCAGCGTAGGTGATAGCAATCAGCCCCAGCATTTT. Protein product: CASSVGDSNQPQHF. The J gene is TRBJ1-5, the V gene TRBV9, with D uncertain. This CDR3 has 14 residues. The V gene's germline CDR1 is SGDLS and CDR2 YYNGEE. Trimming cost V 0 bases and J 0 bases, with 4 bases left between them.

This chain uses TRBV15 with TRBJ2-7, with no clear D. Trimming cost V 3 bases and J 0 bases, with 12 bases left between them. The CDR3 has 15 residues. The germline V gene encodes CDR1 LNHNV and CDR2 YYDKDF (reference sequence). The CDR3 nucleotides are TGTGCCACCAGCAGGGAACTGGAAAGCTCCTACGAGCAGTACTTC. It specifies CATSRELESSYEQYF.

Details on this clonotype: One end of the junction varies from germline; a read error may be responsible. V is TRBV3-1 and J is TRBJ1-4, with D tentatively TRBD1 (5 bases). From germline, CDR1 is LGHDT and CDR2 YNNKEL (reference sequence). The CDR3 has 14 amino acids. This CDR3 reads CANSQDRGRGKLFF. The CDR3 DNA reads as TGTGCCAACAGCCAAGATCGAGGGAGGGGAAAACTGTTTTTT.

V and J are TRBV14 and TRBJ2-5; a weak D match, TRBD2 (5 bases). The last part of the DNA fits TRBJ2-1 better; the J call may be wrong. Per the germline V gene, CDR1 is SGHDN and CDR2 is FVKESK. The CDR3 spans 15 residues. CDR3 residues: CASSQAFGNQETQFF. DNA for the CDR3: TGTGCCAGCAGCCAAGCGTTCGGGAACCAAGAGACCCAGTTCTTC.

The rearrangement uses TRBV20-1 and TRBJ1-1; tentative D call: TRBD1 (5 bases). V was pared by 2 bases and J by 1 base, with 8 bases between. The CDR3 spans 13 residues. The germline V gene has CDR1 DFQATT and CDR2 SNEGSKA (reference sequence). The CDR3 bases are TGCAGTGCTAGATCGACAGAGAACACTGAAGCTTTCTTT. Its translation is CSARSTENTEAFF.

This chain uses TRBV29-1 with TRBJ2-1, with 9 bases that match TRBD2. Germline V CDR1 and CDR2: SQVTM, ANQGSEA. V lost 5 bases, J lost 0 bases, and 5 bases stayed unmatched. This CDR3 has 15 amino acids. Here the CDR3 DNA reads TGCAGCGTTAATAGCGGGAGAAGCTCCTACAATGAGCAGTTCTTC. This translates into CSVNSGRSSYNEQFF.

As for this clonotype: This may arise from a read error, as a much more abundant clone is one base away. The chain uses TRBV7-6 and TRBJ2-7; D possibly corresponds to TRBD2 (5 bases). The CDR3 has 16 residues. CDR1 is SGHVS, CDR2 FNYEAQ, per germline. V dropped 1 base and J dropped 6 bases, with 19 bases sitting between them. The CDR3 loop is CASSLELGGRDGEQYF. The CDR3 region has the DNA TGTGCCAGCAGCTTAGAGTTAGGAGGACGGGATGGCGAGCAGTACTTC.

This clonotype was observed a handful of times. The chain is built from TRBV5-1 and TRBJ2-3; TRBD2 matches at 13 bases. The J segment lost 4 bases and the V segment lost 2 bases, leaving 4 bases of the junction unmatched. The CDR3 length is 16 residues. Germline CDR1 reads SGHRS; CDR2 reads YFSETQ. CDR3 region: CASSFTSGGAADTQYF. CDR3 sequence (DNA): TGCGCCAGCAGCTTCACTAGCGGGGGGGCCGCAGATACGCAGTATTTT. The variable domain in full, completed from reference TRBV5-1 and TRBJ2-3, reads KAGVTQTPRYLIKTRGQQVTLSCSPISGHRSVSWYQQTPGQGLQFLFEYFSETQRNKGNFPGRFSGRQFSNSRSEMNVSTLELGDSALYLCASSFTSGGAADTQYFGPGTRLTVL.

This clonotype has a handful of counts. The chain is built from TRBV2 and TRBJ1-2; D call uncertain. V lost 6 bases, J lost 3 bases, and 20 bases lay in between. The CDR3 sequence is 16 residues long. Germline CDR1 reads SNHLY; CDR2 reads FYNNEI. Here the CDR3 reads CASRAKRGREDYGYTF. CDR3 coding DNA: TGTGCCAGCAGAGCCAAGAGAGGGCGCGAGGACTATGGCTACACCTTC. The entire variable domain, with the rest obtained from reference TRBV2 and TRBJ1-2, is as follows: EPEVTQTPSHQVTQMGQEVILRCVPISNHLYFYWYRQILGQKVEFLVSFYNNEISEKSEIFDDQFSVERPDGSNFTLKIRSTKLEDSAMYFCASRAKRGREDYGYTFGSGTRLTVV.

The J gene is TRBJ2-1, the V gene TRBV7-6; D is perhaps TRBD1 or TRBD2 (5 bases each). The CDR3 has 14 amino acids. In germline, CDR1 is SGHVS, CDR2 FNYEAQ. The V end was cut by 5 bases, the J end by 15 bases, with 23 bases between. The CDR3 sequence is CASSQGGLASPWFF. The DNA of the CDR3 is TGTGCCAGCAGCCAGGGCGGGCTAGCATCCCCCTGGTTCTTC.

V is TRBV12-3 or TRBV12-4 and J is TRBJ1-2; TRBD1 agrees at 10 bases. CDR3 length equals 18 residues. V lost 3 bases, J lost 2 bases, and 12 bases stayed unmatched. The CDR3 nucleotides read TGTGCCAGCAGTTTTAGTATTTGGGGACAGGGGACCAACTATGGCTACACCTTC. Amino acid sequence: CASSFSIWGQGTNYGYTF.

V is TRBV28 and J is TRBJ2-2, with 11 bases lining up with TRBD1. The CDR3 loop spans 16 amino acids. The trim removed 6 bases at V and 7 bases at J, leaving 10 bases unmatched. The germline CDR1 and CDR2 sequences are MDHEN and SYDVKM. The CDR3 sequence: CASSTLDRGLDGELFF. The CDR3 coding sequence is TGTGCCAGCAGCACGCTGGACAGGGGGCTGGACGGGGAGCTGTTTTTT.

The chain links TRBV11-2 to TRBJ1-6, with 9 bases lining up with TRBD1. This CDR3 has 15 residues. Germline V gene sequence: CDR1 SGHAT, CDR2 FQNNGV. After removal of 5 bases from V and 7 bases from J, the junction contained 6 bases not matched to a gene. The CDR3 DNA sequence: TGTGCCAGCAGCCCCGGGACAGGGAGGAATTCACCCCTCCACTTT. Amino acids: CASSPGTGRNSPLHF.

The rearrangement uses TRBV3-1 and TRBJ1-5, with D tentatively TRBD1 (5 bases). Trimming pared 1 base from V and 10 bases from J, leaving 14 bases between. Germline loops: CDR1 LGHDT, CDR2 YNNKEL (reference sequence). CDR3 size: 14 residues. Written as DNA, the CDR3 is TGTGCCAGCAGCCAAGGACCCGGGGGGGATCCCCAGCATTTT. Translating gives CASSQGPGGDPQHF.

This clonotype came up a few times. J is TRBJ1-1 and V is TRBV27, with D maybe TRBD1 (5 bases). This CDR3 has 15 residues. In germline, CDR1 is MNHEY, CDR2 SMNVEV (reference sequence). Trimming cost V 7 bases and J 5 bases, with 20 bases left between them. CDR3 bases: TGTGCCAGCACCTGGAAAGGGACTATTGGGACTGAAGCTTTCTTT. It yields the protein CASTWKGTIGTEAFF.

This clonotype was found a few times. The chain couples TRBV7-2 to TRBJ2-7; TRBD2 is a possible D gene (5 bases). The germline V gene encodes CDR1 SGHTA and CDR2 FQGNSA. Trimming pared 2 bases from V and 2 bases from J, leaving 13 bases between. The CDR3 covers 15 residues. CDR3 amino acids: CASSLSGGVTYEQYF. In DNA, the CDR3 is TGTGCCAGCAGCTTAAGTGGAGGCGTTACCTACGAGCAGTACTTC.

This clonotype was picked up a small number of times. The rearrangement uses TRBV6-5 and TRBJ1-2; a possible D gene is TRBD1 (6 bases). With 4 bases removed from V and 5 bases from J, the gap between germline ends came to 17 bases. The CDR3 has 15 amino acids. Germline CDR1 and CDR2: MNHEY and SVGAGI. In DNA, the CDR3 is TGTGCCAGCAGTTTCCTCTCGACAGGCCGATATGGCTACACCTTC. Encoded protein: CASSFLSTGRYGYTF.

Details on this clonotype: One end of the junction does not line up with germline, which may come from a read error. The chain couples TRBV29-1 to TRBJ2-3, with D perhaps matching TRBD2 (5 bases). Germline CDR1 SQVTM, CDR2 ANQGSEA. The CDR3 consists of 15 residues. This CDR3 is CSVESGSMSTDTQDF. The CDR3 DNA reads TGCAGCGTTGAGTCGGGGAGTATGAGCACAGATACGCAGGATTTT.

In its sample, this clonotype was seen a few times. J is TRBJ2-5 and V is TRBV6-6, with 10 bases lining up with TRBD2. V lost 2 bases and J lost 11; bases outside the gene matches: 5. The CDR3 runs to 13 residues. CDR1 is MNHNY and CDR2 is SVGAGI in the germline V gene (reference sequence). CDR3 DNA sequence: TGTGCCAGCAGTTACAAGCTAGCGGGGGAGCAGTACTTC. This codes for CASSYKLAGEQYF.

Regarding this clonotype: One end of the junction does not line up with germline, which may come from a read error. This sequence joins TRBV10-3 and TRBJ2-4; TRBD2 might be the D (5 bases). The CDR3 length is 15 residues. CDR1 is ENHRY, CDR2 SYGVKD, per germline. The CDR3 loop is CAISESKLVKNVQYF. DNA of the CDR3: TGTGCCATCAGTGAGTCGAAACTAGTCAAAAACGTTCAGTACTTC.

This clonotype was seen ten or more times. The CDR3, as DNA: TGCAGCTCCAGTGTCTCGGCTTGGTTCTACAATGAGCAGTTCTTC. Its translation is CSSSVSAWFYNEQFF. The V and J genes are TRBV29-1 and TRBJ2-1; unclear D gene. This CDR3 contains 15 residues. Germline CDR1 SQVTM, CDR2 ANQGSEA. With 8 bases removed from V and 3 bases from J, the gap between germline ends came to 20 bases.

This clonotype was seen only a few times. This chain connects TRBV21-1 to TRBJ2-5. TRBV21-1 corresponds to a pseudogene. The CDR3 sequence is 15 residues long. For the CDR3, the DNA is TGTGCCAGCAGAGTTTTCGGATACGACCAAGAGACCCAGTACTTC. It encodes CASRVFGYDQETQYF.

V usage is TRBV5-1 and J usage is TRBJ2-1, with a weak D call TRBD1 (6 bases). The V gene lost 1 base and the J gene lost 9 bases, with 23 bases spanning the gap. Germline loops: CDR1 SGHRS, CDR2 YFSETQ. CDR3 length: 17 residues. The CDR3 DNA is TGCGCCAGCAGCTTGTCCCTGTTTGGGGGCAGCCATGGTGAGCAGTTCTTC. Protein sequence: CASSLSLFGGSHGEQFF.

The V gene is TRBV2, the J gene TRBJ2-1, with D perhaps matching TRBD1 (6 bases). Germline-derived CDR1 and CDR2 are SNHLY and FYNNEI. V gave up 7 bases and J gave up 6 bases, with 13 bases separating them. This CDR3 has 13 amino acids. In DNA, the CDR3 is TGTGCCAGCACTCAGGGGCGGTCCAATGAGCAGTTCTTC. Translated, it gives CASTQGRSNEQFF.